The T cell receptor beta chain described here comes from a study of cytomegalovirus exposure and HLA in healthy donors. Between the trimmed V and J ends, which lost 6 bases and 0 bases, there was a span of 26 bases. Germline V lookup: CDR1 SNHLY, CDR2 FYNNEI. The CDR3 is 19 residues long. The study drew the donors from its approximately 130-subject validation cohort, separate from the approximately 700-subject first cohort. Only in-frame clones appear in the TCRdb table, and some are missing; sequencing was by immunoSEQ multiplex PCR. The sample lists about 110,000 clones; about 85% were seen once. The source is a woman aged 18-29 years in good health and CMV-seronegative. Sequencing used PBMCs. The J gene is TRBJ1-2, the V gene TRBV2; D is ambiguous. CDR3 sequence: CASSTIPGSVNNTNYGYTF. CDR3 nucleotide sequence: TGTGCCAGCAGCACTATCCCGGGGTCGGTGAATAATACTAACTATGGCTACACCTTC.